This T cell receptor beta chain derives from a study of blood T cell repertoires in COVID-19 (TCRdb year 2020). Regarding the study in general: Samples covering the acute and convalescent phases of COVID-19 were provided by collaborators in the United States, Italy and Spain. The repertoires were released in a freely available public database meant as a resource for research on the immune response to SARS-CoV-2. A de-identified subject ID, COVID-19 status, age in years and sex were almost always included in the sample metadata. Where available, HLA class I and class II types were obtained from metadata supplied by the sample provider rather than from assay-based typing. Samples were obtained from the ongoing ImmuneRACE study (first 160 participants) and from 1,254 subjects provided by 6 global collaborators. The prospective study material was composed of cDNA or gDNA derived from T cells, B-cell-depleted T cells, or PBMCs. Subjects who had been exposed to COVID-19, were actively infected with it, or had recovered from it provided the deeply sampled blood TCRbeta repertoires that made up the dataset. The paper's findings and limits, for the study overall: Clinical and demographic metadata were provided uncurated, with the amount varying by source and participant.

TCRbeta CDR3 regions were amplified from genomic DNA using the immunoSEQ Assay, a bias-controlled multiplex PCR. The paper's data handling went like this. The number of nucleated cells in each sample was estimated from the amplification of reference gene primers within the assay. Sequence reads were collapsed and filtered to measure the absolute abundance of every unique TCRbeta CDR3 rearrangement. For each sample, productive Simpson clonality was calculated as the square root of Simpson's diversity index across productive rearrangements. In TCRdb, the immuneACCESS table is reduced to in-frame sequences with V and J assigned. These tables do not hold every clone; where another copy was compared, an unresolved V gene accounts for under half, and the others remain unexplained. D and trimming come from the DNA, and the V and J calls and clone size come from that table. A total of 150,000 or so clones appear in this sample, roughly nine tenths of them only once. The ten largest clonotypes hold 2% to 3% of the sample.

After removal of 0 bases from V and 8 bases from J, the junction retains 4 bases not matched to a gene. Taken from the germline V gene (reference sequence), the CDR1 and CDR2 loops are LNHNV and YYDKDF. The CDR3 runs 14 residues from the cysteine to the phenylalanine. The retained sequence is limited to the CDR3, 42 bases, with the frame set at the first base. Notes on this clone: This clone's antigen is unknown. No base-level quality is on record; no much larger clone is a single base apart.

The collaborating institutions used their own protocols to collect whole blood in K2EDTA tubes. For TCRbeta analysis, collaborators shipped samples in one of three forms: frozen whole blood, isolated PBMCs, or DNA extracted from either of those sample types. The rearrangement joined TRBV15 to TRBJ1-2; 9 nucleotides in the junction match TRBD1. The sequence came from a woman in her sixties or seventies with acute or convalescent COVID-19. Sequenced: peripheral blood. The bases are TGTGCCACCAGCAGAGAATGGACAGGGGAAGGCTACACCTTC. The encoded protein is CATSREWTGEGYTF.